Presented here are 28 T cell receptor beta chains from one specimen sequenced in a study of shared clonotypes between healthy human individuals. Terminally differentiated effector memory CD45RA+ cells were excluded by CCR7 positive selection of CD45RO-negative cells. TCRdb's copy holds only in-frame clones and misses some; the assay was immunoSEQ multiplex PCR. Counted here are 560,000 or so clones, 90% to 97% occurring once; the ten biggest clones make up 0.095% to 0.13%. Sequencing used naive CD8+ T cells sorted from blood. The receptor source for this set is a woman aged 25-40 years in good health.

The CDR3 bases are TGTGCCAGCAGCTTGGGGTTCACAGGCGGTGAAAAACTGTTTTTT. It yields the protein CASSLGFTGGEKLFF. J is TRBJ1-4 and V is TRBV5-6, with a weak D call TRBD1 (5 bases). The CDR3 has 15 residues. V was pared by 0 bases and J by 7 bases, with 13 bases between. The germline V gene encodes CDR1 SGHDT and CDR2 YYEEEE.

The V call is TRBV9, the J call TRBJ2-5; D possibly matches TRBD1 or TRBD2 (5 bases each). Deletions cut 4 bases from V and 2 bases from J, with 18 bases between. CDR3 size: 16 residues. CDR1 and CDR2 from the germline V gene are SGDLS and YYNGEE. The CDR3, as DNA: TGTGCCAGCAGCACAGAGGGGAATAGTTTGCAAGAGACCCAGTACTTC. Translation gives CASSTEGNSLQETQYF. Looking up the rest from reference TRBV9 and TRBJ2-5 gives the full variable domain: DSGVTQTPKHLITATGQRVTLRCSPRSGDLSVYWYQQSLDQGLQFLIQYYNGEERAKGNILERFSAQQFPDLHSELNLSSLELGDSALYFCASSTEGNSLQETQYFGPGTRLLVL.

V gene TRBV5-1 combines with J gene TRBJ1-1, with D unclear. V lost 1 base and J lost 7, with 14 bases in between. This CDR3 has 14 amino acids. Looked up from germline, CDR1 is SGHRS and CDR2 is YFSETQ. CDR3 loop: CASSLSAGKFEAFF. CDR3 coding DNA: TGCGCCAGCAGCTTGTCGGCAGGAAAGTTTGAAGCTTTCTTT.

V usage is TRBV27 and J usage is TRBJ2-3, with 10 positions matching TRBD2. J was trimmed by 3 bases and V by 6 bases; bases with no gene match: 6. Per the germline V gene, CDR1 is MNHEY and CDR2 is SMNVEV (reference sequence). This CDR3 region has 15 residues. The CDR3 loop reads CASSPSGSSTDTQYF. The DNA of the CDR3 is TGTGCCAGCAGCCCTAGCGGGAGTAGTACAGATACGCAGTATTTT.

This clone was found a few times. This same CDR3 is encoded by further DNA sequences in the sample. The chain has TRBV5-1 and TRBJ1-3; no clear D. The germline gives CDR1 SGHRS, CDR2 YFSETQ. Trimming stripped 2 bases from V and 3 bases from J, with 0 bases between. This CDR3 comprises 11 residues. DNA of the CDR3: TGCGCCAGCAGCTTTGGAAACACCATATATTTT. As protein: CASSFGNTIYF.

The chain employs TRBV27 and TRBJ2-2; 11 bases align to TRBD1. The CDR3 has 16 amino acids. After removal of 4 bases from V and 3 bases from J, the junction contained 4 bases not matched to a gene. Germline V gene data show CDR1 as MNHEY and CDR2 as SMNVEV (reference sequence). In nucleotides, the CDR3 is TGTGCCAGCAGTTCACGGACAGGGGGCTACACCGGGGAGCTGTTTTTT. Protein: CASSSRTGGYTGELFF.

About this clone: One end of the junction does not line up with germline, which may come from a read error. The chain links TRBV10-3 to TRBJ2-5; D unclear. Germline CDR1 reads ENHRY; CDR2 reads SYGVKD. This CDR3 contains 15 residues. The CDR3 DNA sequence: TGTGCCATCAGTGAGTCAAGCGTGTATGGAGAGGCCCAGTACTTC. Translating it yields CAISESSVYGEAQYF.

This clone has just one count. The chain combines TRBV7-2 with TRBJ2-1; possibly TRBD2 for D (8 bases). CDR1 and CDR2 (germline): SGHTA, FQGNSA. V was pared by 1 base and J by 5 bases, with 12 bases between. The CDR3 has 15 residues. CDR3 residues: CASSLGQGLDNEQFF. CDR3 DNA sequence: TGTGCCAGCAGCTTAGGACAGGGACTAGACAATGAGCAGTTCTTC.

This chain joins TRBV4-1 and TRBJ2-5; the D call may be TRBD1 or TRBD2 (5 bases each). The last part of the DNA fits TRBJ2-7 better; the J call may be wrong. The CDR3 extends over 15 amino acids. Per germline, CDR1 MGHRA and CDR2 YSYEKL. CDR3 sequence reads: CASSHIDGASYEQYF. In nucleotides, the CDR3 is TGCGCCAGCAGCCATATCGACGGGGCGTCCTACGAGCAGTACTTC.

The gene calls are TRBV19 and TRBJ2-7, with a weak D call TRBD2 (6 bases). V was clipped by 1 base and J by 0 bases, with 10 bases between them. The V gene's germline CDR1 is LNHDA and CDR2 SQIVND (reference sequence). The CDR3 length is 15 residues. CDR3 protein: CASSIVGGSSYEQYF. Here the CDR3 DNA reads TGTGCCAGTAGTATAGTAGGAGGGAGCTCCTACGAGCAGTACTTC. The full variable domain, completed using reference TRBV19 and TRBJ2-7, is DGGITQSPKYLFRKEGQNVTLSCEQNLNHDAMYWYRQDPGQGLRLIYYSQIVNDFQKGDIAEGYSVSREKKESFPLTVTSAQKNPTAFYLCASSIVGGSSYEQYFGPGTRLTVT.

The chain carries TRBV11-2 and TRBJ2-3; perhaps TRBD2 as D (6 bases). V lost 6 bases and J lost 1, with 14 bases in between. This CDR3 contains 15 residues. Germline-derived CDR1 and CDR2 are SGHAT and FQNNGV. The CDR3 is CASRYGGGGTDTQYF. CDR3 in DNA: TGTGCCAGCAGGTATGGAGGAGGGGGCACAGATACGCAGTATTTT.

This clone was counted once. The chain uses TRBV27 and TRBJ1-5, with D possibly matching TRBD1 (5 bases). V dropped 0 bases and J dropped 3 bases, with 12 bases sitting between them. The CDR3 covers 16 residues. Germline CDR1 MNHEY, CDR2 SMNVEV (reference sequence). The chain's CDR3 is CASSLSSRQNNQPQHF. CDR3 DNA: TGTGCCAGCAGTTTATCTTCTAGACAGAACAATCAGCCCCAGCATTTT.

V and J are TRBV10-3 and TRBJ2-1, with D unclear. CDR3 size: 12 residues. Germline lookup yields CDR1 ENHRY and CDR2 SYGVKD. Trimming removed 4 bases at V and 7 bases at J, with 8 bases between. In DNA form, the CDR3 reads TGTGCCATCAGTGTGGAAGTTAATGAGCAGTTCTTC. This translates into CAISVEVNEQFF.

The V gene is TRBV7-8, the J gene TRBJ2-5, with D perhaps assigned TRBD1 or TRBD2 (6 bases each). This CDR3 region has 15 residues. Germline values: CDR1 SGHVS, CDR2 FQNEAQ. Trimming cost V 1 base and J 5 bases, with 14 bases left between them. The CDR3 region is CASSLDWLGGETQYF. The CDR3 DNA follows: TGTGCCAGCAGCTTAGACTGGTTAGGGGGGGAGACCCAGTACTTC.

The gene calls are TRBV6-5 and TRBJ2-7; 11 nucleotides agree with TRBD1. CDR3 size: 15 residues. V lost 5 bases and J lost 1; bases outside the gene matches: 4. Germline values: CDR1 MNHEY, CDR2 SVGAGI. The CDR3 region has the DNA TGTGCCAGCAGTATGGGACAGGGGGTTTCCTACGAGCAGTACTTC. This codes for CASSMGQGVSYEQYF.

The J gene is TRBJ2-3, the V gene TRBV9; tentatively, D is TRBD1 or TRBD2 (5 bases each). Germline V lookup: CDR1 SGDLS, CDR2 YYNGEE. Trimming took 5 bases from V and 1 from J, leaving 14 bases between them. CDR3 length equals 15 residues. CDR3 bases: TGTGCCAGCAGTACGGGGACGTCCGGCACAGATACGCAGTATTTT. Its translation: CASSTGTSGTDTQYF. Supplemented by reference TRBV9 and TRBJ2-3, the full variable domain reads DSGVTQTPKHLITATGQRVTLRCSPRSGDLSVYWYQQSLDQGLQFLIQYYNGEERAKGNILERFSAQQFPDLHSELNLSSLELGDSALYFCASSTGTSGTDTQYFGPGTRLTVL.

J is TRBJ2-1 and V is TRBV2, with 8 bases fitting TRBD1. This CDR3 region has 14 residues. V gave up 8 bases and J gave up 8 bases; unmatched junction bases: 11. CDR1 and CDR2 (germline): SNHLY, FYNNEI. In DNA form, the CDR3 reads TGTGCCAGCCGGACAGGGCCTTACAATGATGAGCAGTTCTTC. It translates to CASRTGPYNDEQFF.

The rearrangement links TRBV5-5 to TRBJ2-7; perhaps TRBD2 as D (5 bases). The germline CDR1 and CDR2 sequences are SGHKS and YYEKEE (reference sequence). The CDR3 consists of 14 residues. The V and J ends lost 0 bases and 3 bases respectively, with 10 bases between them. The DNA for the CDR3 is TGTGCCAGCAGCTTGGTGCGGGCTGGCTACGAGCAGTACTTC. Translated, it gives CASSLVRAGYEQYF.

Concerning this clone: A junction end diverges from the germline sequence, so it may reflect a read error. The chain combines TRBV7-9 with TRBJ2-1; 11 bases agree with TRBD2. This CDR3 has 15 residues. Germline CDR1 and CDR2: SEHNR and FQNEAQ (reference sequence). The CDR3 protein is CASSSSGRSFNEQFF. Written as DNA, the CDR3 is TGTGCCAGCAGCTCTAGCGGGAGGTCCTTCAATGAGCAGTTCTTC.

This chain links TRBV27 with TRBJ2-5; TRBD1 aligns across 7 bases. The CDR3 is 13 residues long. With V trimmed by 8 bases and J by 3 bases, 6 bases remained unmatched. Germline CDR1 MNHEY, CDR2 SMNVEV (reference sequence). CDR3 amino acids: CASGDRLEETQYF. CDR3 bases: TGTGCCAGCGGGGACAGACTCGAAGAGACCCAGTACTTC.

V is TRBV7-9 and J is TRBJ1-2, with 7 nucleotides matching TRBD1. There are 18 residues in the CDR3. J lost 1 base, V lost 5 bases, and 16 bases had no gene match. In germline, CDR1 is SEHNR, CDR2 FQNEAQ (reference sequence). CDR3 nucleotide sequence: TGTGCCAGCAGCCCTACATCGGGAACAGGGGATTTTAACTATGGCTACACCTTC. It codes for CASSPTSGTGDFNYGYTF.

The chain carries TRBV7-9 and TRBJ2-2, with 12 bases lining up with TRBD1. This CDR3 is 16 amino acids long. Losses at the gene ends were 5 bases for V and 3 bases for J; bases not matched to a gene: 4. CDR1 and CDR2 (germline): SEHNR, FQNEAQ (reference sequence). The CDR3 DNA follows: TGTGCCAGCAGCCCCCGGGACAGGGGGCACACCGGGGAGCTGTTTTTT. Its protein is CASSPRDRGHTGELFF. Variable domain in full (rest from reference TRBV7-9 and TRBJ2-2): DTGVSQNPRHKITKRGQNVTFRCDPISEHNRLYWYRQTLGQGPEFLTYFQNEAQLEKSRLLSDRFSAERPKGSFSTLEIQRTEQGDSAMYLCASSPRDRGHTGELFFGEGSRLTVL.

The chain carries TRBV7-8 and TRBJ1-4; D not certain. Germline V gene data show CDR1 as SGHVS and CDR2 as FQNEAQ. Trimming shortened V by 4 bases and J by 5 bases, and 5 bases separated the two germline ends. This CDR3 region has 12 residues. CDR3: CASSYNNEKLFF. The CDR3 nucleotides are TGTGCCAGCAGCTATAACAATGAAAAACTGTTTTTT. Together with reference TRBV7-8 and TRBJ1-4, the CDR3 gives the full variable domain: GAGVSQSPRYKVAKRGQDVALRCDPISGHVSLFWYQQALGQGPEFLTYFQNEAQLDKSGLPSDRFFAERPEGSVSTLKIQRTQQEDSAVYLCASSYNNEKLFFGSGTQLSVL.

The chain has TRBV28 and TRBJ2-7, with D hard to call. The CDR3 is 14 amino acids. Germline V gives CDR1 MDHEN, CDR2 SYDVKM. Trimming cost V 3 bases and J 4 bases, with 13 bases left between them. The DNA of the CDR3 is TGTGCCAGCAGTTTGGTCCCCGGGTCTTACGAGCAGTACTTC. Its protein is CASSLVPGSYEQYF.

This clone came up a few times. The identical CDR3 is also encoded by other nucleotide sequences in the sample. The genes are TRBV30 and TRBJ1-1; D remains ambiguous. The CDR3 extends over 12 amino acids. Trimming stripped 3 bases from V and 1 base from J, with 6 bases between. The germline V gene has CDR1 GTSNPN and CDR2 SVGIG (reference sequence). The DNA for the CDR3 is TGTGCCTGGAGCGCAGAGAACACTGAAGCTTTCTTT. Translation gives CAWSAENTEAFF. The full variable domain, its missing parts supplied by reference TRBV30 and TRBJ1-1, is SQTIHQWPATLVQPVGSPLSLECTVEGTSNPNLYWYRQAAGRGLQLLFYSVGIGQISSEVPQNLSASRPQDRQFILSSKKLLLSDSGFYLCAWSAENTEAFFGQGTRLTVV.

J is TRBJ2-3 and V is TRBV7-9, with D perhaps given as TRBD1 or TRBD2 (5 bases each). Germline V gene lookup returns CDR1 SEHNR and CDR2 FQNEAQ (reference sequence). The CDR3 spans 17 residues. The V gene lost 5 bases and the J gene lost 0 bases, with 18 bases spanning the gap. In DNA, the CDR3 is TGTGCCAGCAGCCTTACCACTGGGGGTCTAAGCACAGATACGCAGTATTTT. It encodes CASSLTTGGLSTDTQYF.

V and J are TRBV13 and TRBJ2-3, with 15 bases identical to TRBD2. The CDR3 has 19 residues. Germline V gives CDR1 PRHDT, CDR2 FYEKMQ (reference sequence). V lost 5 bases to trimming and J lost 0 bases; unmatched junction nucleotides: 9. The CDR3 sequence: CASSLLGLAGGQSTDTQYF. The CDR3 DNA sequence: TGTGCCAGCAGCCTTTTGGGACTAGCGGGAGGACAAAGCACAGATACGCAGTATTTT.

V usage is TRBV10-1 and J usage is TRBJ2-1; D might be TRBD2 (6 bases). The CDR3 length is 14 residues. Trimming cost V 5 bases and J 0 bases, with 8 bases left between them. The germline V gene has CDR1 WNHNN and CDR2 SYGVQD (reference sequence). The CDR3 is CASSRRASYNEQFF. CDR3 nucleotide sequence: TGCGCCAGCAGTAGGAGGGCCTCCTACAATGAGCAGTTCTTC.